The rows below give T cell receptor beta chains drawn from one sample of a study of control samples from healthy donors and cancer patients. Method: immunoSEQ multiplex PCR; TCRdb's copy keeps in-frame clones and lacks some. The sample lists fewer than 15,000 clones; 60% to 80% were seen once. The specimen was formalin-fixed, paraffin-embedded tissue. Every receptor here comes from a female donor with lung cancer. Each CDR3 is given with its conserved first and last residue. The order of the fields is J gene, V gene, D gene, clone size, CDR3 protein, CDR3 DNA. D genes are given only for firm matches. Rows may omit the clone size; those that give it use once, few, many or a size class.

TRBJ2-4 TRBV9 TRBD1 - CASSALGQDSSIQYF TGTGCCAGCAGCGCTTTAGGACAGGATTCAAGCATTCAGTACTTC
TRBJ2-5 TRBV7-2 - few CASSEGARETQYF TGTGCCAGCTCGGAGGGAGCTCGAGAGACCCAGTACTTC
TRBJ1-2 TRBV4-3 TRBD1 - CASSQDRQGGYYGYTF TGCGCCAGCAGCCAAGATAGGCAGGGGGGATACTATGGCTACACCTTC
TRBJ1-5 TRBV2 - - CASSVDSHSNQPQHF TGTGCCAGCAGTGTTGACAGTCATAGCAATCAGCCCCAGCATTTT
TRBJ2-7 TRBV12-3/TRBV12-4 TRBD1 - CASRTGAYEQYF TGTGCCAGTAGGACAGGGGCCTACGAGCAGTACTTC
TRBJ2-1 TRBV18 - - CASSTRGGQAYNEQFF TGTGCCAGCTCCACCAGGGGAGGACAGGCCTACAATGAGCAGTTCTTC
TRBJ2-3 TRBV19 TRBD2 - CASSMASGLSTDTQYF TGTGCCAGTAGTATGGCTAGCGGCCTGAGCACAGATACGCAGTATTTT
TRBJ1-2 TRBV7-9 - few CASSLDPDGYTF TGTGCCAGCAGCTTAGATCCCGATGGCTACACCTTC
TRBJ1-5 TRBV6-5 TRBD1 few CASSPGTGNNQPQHF TGTGCCAGCAGTCCCGGGACAGGGAACAATCAGCCCCAGCATTTT
TRBJ2-1 TRBV4-3 TRBD2 - CASSQVRLAGVLAYNEQFF TGCGCCAGCAGCCAAGTAAGACTAGCGGGAGTGTTGGCCTACAATGAGCAGTTCTTC
TRBJ1-2 TRBV5-6 - - CASSFQDTMGYTF TGTGCCAGCAGCTTCCAGGATACTATGGGCTACACCTTC
TRBJ1-2 TRBV4-1 TRBD1 - CASSQGDRTVTGYTF TGCGCCAGCAGCCAAGGGGACAGGACCGTTACGGGCTACACCTTC
TRBJ1-1 TRBV18 TRBD1 - CASSPRAGGANTEAFF TGTGCCAGCTCACCCCGAGCAGGGGGCGCGAACACTGAAGCTTTCTTT
TRBJ2-6 TRBV11-2 TRBD1 - CASSVTGVGANVLTF TGTGCCAGCAGCGTGACAGGGGTTGGGGCCAACGTCCTGACTTTC
TRBJ1-5 TRBV19 - - CASIQQGLNQPQHF TGTGCCAGTATTCAACAGGGTCTTAATCAGCCCCAGCATTTT
TRBJ2-7 TRBV5-1 - - CASSSAPGANYEQYF TGCGCCAGCAGCTCCGCCCCAGGGGCCAACTACGAGCAGTACTTC
TRBJ2-3 TRBV5-1 TRBD2 - CASSGGGRTDTQYF TGCGCCAGCAGCGGCGGGGGGCGGACAGATACGCAGTATTTT
TRBJ1-5 TRBV6-5 - few CASRDTKNQPQHF TGTGCCAGCAGAGACACAAAGAATCAGCCCCAGCATTTT
TRBJ2-4 TRBV4-2 - - CASSQQGGTIKNIQYF TGTGCCAGCAGCCAACAGGGGGGGACTATCAAAAACATTCAGTACTTC
TRBJ1-1 TRBV27 - - CASSWGWNGEAFF TGTGCCAGCAGTTGGGGGTGGAACGGTGAAGCTTTCTTT
TRBJ1-4 TRBV7-9 - few CASRLEVSNEKLFF TGTGCCAGTAGATTGGAGGTTTCTAATGAAAAACTGTTTTTT
TRBJ1-2 TRBV4-1 - - CASSQGEGRTALYGYTF TGCGCCAGCAGCCAAGGAGAAGGCCGAACCGCGCTCTATGGCTACACCTTC
TRBJ2-3 TRBV7-9 - - CASSYTEQQLSTDTQYF TGTGCCAGCAGTTATACAGAACAGCAATTGAGCACAGATACGCAATATTTT
TRBJ2-3 TRBV12-3/TRBV12-4 TRBD2 once CASRGGGTDTQYF TGTGCCAGCCGCGGCGGGGGGACAGATACGCAGTATTTT
TRBJ2-2 TRBV5-5 - once CASSFNTGELFF TGTGCCAGCAGCTTTAACACCGGGGAGCTGTTTTTT
TRBJ1-4 TRBV6-5 TRBD1 - CASSFRQGRVEKLFF TGTGCCAGCAGTTTTAGACAGGGACGAGTTGAAAAACTGTTTTTT
TRBJ1-6 TRBV7-2 - few CASSLVFGNSPLHF TGTGCCAGCAGCTTAGTATTTGGGAATTCACCCCTCCACTTT
TRBJ2-3 TRBV11-2 - - CASRHLRGTDTQYF TGTGCCAGCAGGCATCTGAGGGGTACAGATACGCAGTATTTT
TRBJ2-1 TRBV4-1 TRBD2 - CASSQGTSEGNEQFF TGCGCCAGCAGCCAAGGGACTAGCGAAGGCAATGAGCAGTTCTTC
TRBJ2-2 TRBV19 - once CASSLYSGYGELFF TGTGCCAGTAGTCTATACTCTGGATACGGGGAGCTGTTTTTT
TRBJ2-7 TRBV13 - - CASSSDRKDEQYF TGTGCCAGCAGCTCTGACAGGAAGGACGAGCAGTACTTC
TRBJ2-2 TRBV25-1 - - CASSIRTASNTGELFF TGTGCCAGCAGTATCCGGACCGCTTCGAACACCGGGGAGCTGTTTTTT
TRBJ1-3 TRBV7-2 - - CASSPRGGSGNTIYF TGTGCCAGCAGCCCGAGGGGGGGCTCTGGAAACACCATATATTTT